The 30 T cell receptor beta chains in this list originate from one sample, sequenced in a study of control samples from healthy donors and cancer patients. Libraries were prepared by immunoSEQ multiplex PCR; TCRdb keeps only in-frame clonotypes and omits some of them. The sample gives about 57,000 clones, around 94% of which show up once; 4% is in the top ten. Material for sequencing was blood. The receptor source for this set is a man aged 30-40 years in good health.

Written as DNA, the CDR3 is TGTGCCAGCAGTTTATTAAGCCGGCCTACTAGCACAGATACGCAGTATTTT. Translated: CASSLLSRPTSTDTQYF. V and J are TRBV27 and TRBJ2-3, with D hard to call. The ends were cut back, 1 base at V and 0 bases at J, with 14 bases in the middle. The CDR3 consists of 17 residues. Germline V gene data show CDR1 as MNHEY and CDR2 as SMNVEV (reference sequence).

This rearrangement joins TRBV30 to TRBJ2-7; maybe TRBD2 (6 bases). The CDR3 has 15 residues. Germline loops: CDR1 GTSNPN, CDR2 SVGIG (reference sequence). V was shortened by 0 bases and J by 3 bases, with 15 bases between the two germline ends. CDR3 region: CAWSVGSRGIYEQYF. CDR3 bases: TGTGCCTGGAGTGTAGGGTCCCGGGGGATCTACGAGCAGTACTTC.

This clone was counted a few times. The chain has TRBV19 and TRBJ1-2, with 9 positions matching TRBD1. The ends lost 4 bases at V and 8 bases at J; junction bases unmatched: 14. Germline V gives CDR1 LNHDA, CDR2 SQIVND (reference sequence). This CDR3 has 16 residues. The CDR3 nucleotides are TGTGCCAGTAGTACAACTGGGACAGGGAGCTTGCGGGGCTACACCTTC. Residues: CASSTTGTGSLRGYTF.

In its sample, this clone was seen once. The CDR3 DNA is TGCGCCAGCAGCTTGGCGCGAGGCCTCACAGATACGCAGTATTTT. This codes for CASSLARGLTDTQYF. The gene calls are TRBV5-1 and TRBJ2-3; D gene uncertain. V lost 0 bases, J lost 2 bases, and 10 bases lay in between. The CDR3 is 15 amino acids. CDR1 is SGHRS, CDR2 YFSETQ, per germline.

V gene TRBV11-3 combines with J gene TRBJ2-3; unclear D gene. Trimming removed 3 bases from V and 6 bases from J, with 13 bases in between. The CDR3 has 14 residues. Looked up from germline, CDR1 is SGHNT and CDR2 is YENEEA. The CDR3 coding sequence is TGTGCCAGCAGCTTTAGTGGTATTTCGGATACGCAGTATTTT. Amino acids: CASSFSGISDTQYF.

This sequence joins TRBV10-3 and TRBJ1-2; D not certain. This CDR3 comprises 13 residues. Trimming cost V 4 bases and J 2 bases, with 8 bases left between them. CDR1 is ENHRY, CDR2 SYGVKD, per germline. The CDR3 DNA reads as TGTGCCATCAGTGGGTCAGGAAACTATGGCTACACCTTC. It codes for CAISGSGNYGYTF.

The chain combines TRBV4-2 with TRBJ1-5; D gene uncertain. The ends were cut back, 0 bases at V and 2 bases at J, with 5 bases in the middle. Germline CDR1 LGHNA, CDR2 YNFKEQ. The CDR3 length is 14 residues. The CDR3 here is CASSQDGGNQPQHF. CDR3 DNA sequence: TGTGCCAGCAGCCAAGATGGAGGCAATCAGCCCCAGCATTTT.

The chain has TRBV19 and TRBJ1-1; maybe TRBD1 (6 bases). The V end was cut by 2 bases, the J end by 8 bases, with 18 bases between. CDR3 size: 15 residues. Germline CDR1 and CDR2: LNHDA and SQIVND (reference sequence). CDR3 in DNA: TGTGCCAGTAGTATATCGGTTAGGGGGTCTGAAGAAGCTTTCTTT. Translating it yields CASSISVRGSEEAFF.

This rearrangement joins TRBV4-2 to TRBJ2-1; perhaps TRBD2 as D (6 bases). Per the germline V gene, CDR1 is LGHNA and CDR2 is YNFKEQ. The V end lost 0 bases, the J end lost 4 bases, and 10 bases lay between the germline ends. This CDR3 comprises 15 residues. The CDR3 DNA is TGTGCCAGCAGCCAAGAGGGTGGAGGGTACAATGAGCAGTTCTTC. This gives the protein CASSQEGGGYNEQFF.

In its sample, this clone was seen once. V and J are TRBV4-1 and TRBJ2-7; no clear D gene. The CDR3 sequence is 14 residues long. The V gene's germline CDR1 is MGHRA and CDR2 YSYEKL. The germline V and J ends were trimmed by 4 bases and 2 bases, with 12 bases remaining between them. The CDR3 loop is CASSPRAGPYEQYF. The CDR3 DNA reads TGCGCCAGCAGCCCCCGGGCAGGTCCCTACGAGCAGTACTTC.

The rearrangement links TRBV28 to TRBJ1-6; D might be TRBD1 (5 bases). Trimming cost V 6 bases and J 9 bases, with 12 bases left between them. The CDR3 runs 13 residues. Germline CDR1 reads MDHEN; CDR2 reads SYDVKM. CDR3 sequence reads: CASSHKRGSPLHF. As DNA, the CDR3 is TGTGCCAGCAGCCATAAAAGGGGTTCACCCCTCCACTTT.

The chain joins TRBV30 to TRBJ1-2; the D is unclear. Germline V lookup: CDR1 GTSNPN, CDR2 SVGIG (reference sequence). Trimming stripped 1 base from V and 2 bases from J, with 5 bases between. The CDR3 totals 12 residues. CDR3 sequence: CAWSGGNYGYTF. In nucleotides, the CDR3 is TGTGCCTGGAGTGGTGGCAACTATGGCTACACCTTC.

V and J are TRBV19 and TRBJ2-4; D is perhaps TRBD2 (5 bases). The CDR3 has 16 amino acids. V was trimmed by 5 bases and J by 2 bases, leaving 16 bases between them. Germline V lookup: CDR1 LNHDA, CDR2 SQIVND (reference sequence). The CDR3: CASSSIPGVSKNIQYF. In nucleotides, the CDR3 is TGTGCCAGTAGTTCCATCCCCGGGGTATCCAAAAACATTCAGTACTTC. Complete variable domain (other parts from reference TRBV19 and TRBJ2-4): DGGITQSPKYLFRKEGQNVTLSCEQNLNHDAMYWYRQDPGQGLRLIYYSQIVNDFQKGDIAEGYSVSREKKESFPLTVTSAQKNPTAFYLCASSSIPGVSKNIQYFGAGTRLSVL.

This chain joins TRBV27 and TRBJ1-4, with TRBD1 as a possible D gene (6 bases). Per the germline V gene, CDR1 is MNHEY and CDR2 is SMNVEV (reference sequence). V shed 2 bases and J shed 4 bases, with 11 bases lying between them. The CDR3 loop spans 15 amino acids. The CDR3 reads CASSLLGASNEKLFF. The CDR3 DNA reads as TGTGCCAGCAGTTTACTGGGGGCGAGTAATGAAAAACTGTTTTTT.

The chain links TRBV27 to TRBJ1-6, with D unresolved. CDR3 length equals 14 residues. The V and J ends lost 7 bases and 1 base respectively, with 8 bases between them. CDR1 and CDR2 (germline): MNHEY, SMNVEV (reference sequence). CDR3 sequence reads: CASKSRSYNSPLHF. DNA of the CDR3: TGTGCCAGCAAATCACGGTCCTATAATTCACCCCTCCACTTT.

The chain recombines TRBV3-1 (or the pseudogene TRBV3-2) with TRBJ2-2; a weak D match, TRBD1 (5 bases). CDR3 length equals 15 residues. Germline-derived CDR1 and CDR2 are LGHDT and YNNKEL (reference sequence). V lost 8 bases to trimming and J lost 1 base, with 14 bases between them. The CDR3 loop reads CASLKGVWNTGELFF. DNA for the CDR3: TGTGCCAGCCTTAAAGGGGTTTGGAACACCGGGGAGCTGTTTTTT.

This chain connects TRBV3-1 (or the pseudogene TRBV3-2) to TRBJ2-7; 8 nucleotides line up with TRBD1. Germline CDR1 and CDR2: LGHDT and YNNKEL (reference sequence). This CDR3 is 16 amino acids long. Trimming at V came to 5 bases and at J to 4 bases, leaving 13 bases not matched to a gene. The CDR3 is CASSTRTGPYQYEQYF. The DNA for the CDR3 is TGTGCCAGCAGCACTCGGACAGGGCCCTACCAGTACGAGCAGTACTTC.

A remark on this clone: Other DNA variants within this sample encode the same CDR3. The chain links TRBV19 to TRBJ2-7; D may be TRBD1 or TRBD2 (5 bases each). The CDR3 consists of 14 residues. Trimming took off 5 bases at V and 2 bases at J, with 13 bases between the two ends. CDR1 is LNHDA and CDR2 is SQIVND in the germline V gene (reference sequence). The DNA of the CDR3 is TGTGCCAGTAGTCTTTCGGGACGGACCTACGAGCAGTACTTC. It specifies CASSLSGRTYEQYF.

The V call is TRBV2, the J call TRBJ1-5; 8 bases align to TRBD1. The CDR3 is 14 residues long. J was trimmed by 5 bases and V by 4 bases; bases with no gene match: 4. CDR1 SNHLY and CDR2 FYNNEI come from the germline V gene. CDR3: CASSVDRGDQPQHF. Written as DNA, the CDR3 is TGTGCCAGCAGTGTAGACAGGGGCGATCAGCCCCAGCATTTT.

This chain connects TRBV6-5 to TRBJ1-5, with TRBD1 matching 7 bases. V shed 9 bases and J 9 bases; nucleotides not matched to a gene: 11. Germline assignment: CDR1 MNHEY and CDR2 SVGAGI. This CDR3 is built from 13 residues. In DNA form, the CDR3 reads TGTGCCAGTGAGGACAGGCTGGGGGGGCCCCAGCATTTT. Protein product: CASEDRLGGPQHF.

The chain links TRBV27 to TRBJ1-5, with D maybe TRBD1 (5 bases). This CDR3 spans 15 amino acids. Germline V CDR1 and CDR2: MNHEY, SMNVEV (reference sequence). Trimming pared 5 bases from V and 6 bases from J, leaving 17 bases between. The CDR3 spells CASSLLGRGGQPQHF. The CDR3 DNA sequence: TGTGCCAGCAGTCTCCTCGGACGGGGCGGTCAGCCCCAGCATTTT.

This clone has only one observation. The gene calls are TRBV7-9 and TRBJ1-5; no firm D call. Germline V gives CDR1 SEHNR, CDR2 FQNEAQ (reference sequence). The CDR3 is 15 amino acids. V was cut by 1 base and J by 4 bases, with 11 bases left in between. In DNA form, the CDR3 reads TGTGCCAGCAGCTTAGGAGGGCACCCTAATCAGCCCCAGCATTTT. The encoded protein is CASSLGGHPNQPQHF.

The V and J genes are TRBV6-5 and TRBJ1-5; D is undetermined. The CDR3 sequence is 12 residues long. Trimming removed 5 bases from V and 12 bases from J, with 14 bases in between. Germline V gene data show CDR1 as MNHEY and CDR2 as SVGAGI. CDR3 in amino acids: CASSPEGVGQHF. The DNA for the CDR3 is TGTGCCAGCAGTCCCGAAGGAGTAGGCCAGCATTTT.

The rearrangement joins TRBV4-3 to TRBJ2-7, with 8 bases aligning to TRBD2. Per the germline V gene, CDR1 is LGHNA and CDR2 is YSLEER. The CDR3 extends over 15 amino acids. Trimming cost V 4 bases and J 9 bases; bases outside gene matches: 14. The CDR3 protein is CASSPRRGDSSGQYF. The CDR3 region has the DNA TGCGCCAGCAGCCCCCGGCGGGGGGATTCCTCCGGGCAGTACTTC.

The genes are TRBV7-3 and TRBJ2-2, with 9 bases fitting TRBD1. Germline CDR1 reads SGHTA; CDR2 reads FQGTGA. Trimming at V came to 5 bases and at J to 6 bases, leaving 7 bases not matched to a gene. The CDR3 consists of 15 residues. The CDR3 nucleotides are TGTGCCAGCAGCACGGAGGGACAGGGCTCCGGGGAGCTGTTTTTT. Protein sequence: CASSTEGQGSGELFF.

The chain links TRBV6-5 to TRBJ2-1; the D gene is possibly TRBD2 (6 bases). Germline V gene sequence: CDR1 MNHEY, CDR2 SVGAGI. This CDR3 is built from 14 residues. V was shortened by 0 bases and J by 3 bases, with 6 bases between the two germline ends. CDR3 loop: CASSYSDYYNEQFF. Here the CDR3 DNA reads TGTGCCAGCAGTTACTCGGACTACTACAATGAGCAGTTCTTC.

The chain is built from TRBV18 and TRBJ2-1; TRBD2 matches at 8 bases. V dropped 5 bases and J dropped 5; count of bases not matched to a gene: 2. Looked up from germline, CDR1 is KGHSH and CDR2 is LQKENI. The CDR3 runs to 13 residues. The chain's CDR3 is CASSILADNEQFF. CDR3 in DNA: TGTGCCAGCTCAATACTAGCGGACAATGAGCAGTTCTTC.

This chain joins TRBV28 and TRBJ1-1; 12 bases match TRBD1. The ends lost 2 bases at V and 2 bases at J; junction bases unmatched: 9. CDR1 is MDHEN and CDR2 is SYDVKM in the germline V gene. The CDR3 consists of 18 residues. For the CDR3, the DNA is TGTGCCAGCAGTTTACGGCCGGGACAGGGGGCGCTTAACACTGAAGCTTTCTTT. This gives the protein CASSLRPGQGALNTEAFF.

The chain joins TRBV9 to TRBJ1-5; D call uncertain. The CDR3 runs 14 residues. V was cut by 7 bases and J by 3 bases, with 14 bases left in between. The germline V gene encodes CDR1 SGDLS and CDR2 YYNGEE. The CDR3 DNA reads TGTGCCAGCGGGAAGGGTCCACTCAATCAGCCCCAGCATTTT. Protein sequence: CASGKGPLNQPQHF.

The chain carries TRBV4-3 and TRBJ1-3; D remains ambiguous. The CDR3 runs 17 residues. From germline, CDR1 is LGHNA and CDR2 YSLEER. Between the trimmed V and J ends, which lost 6 bases and 1 base, there was a span of 19 bases. Written as DNA, the CDR3 is TGCGCCAGCAGTCAAAGCTTAGGGCGCGTATCTGGAAACACCATATATTTT. Protein sequence: CASSQSLGRVSGNTIYF.